What follows are 6 T cell receptor beta chains derived from one specimen sequenced in a study of blood T cell repertoires in COVID-19. The method was immunoSEQ multiplex PCR; TCRdb's version includes in-frame clones alone and lacks a portion of them. The sample holds around 260,000 clones; approximately 85% are singletons and the top ten take 0.87%. The material sequenced was peripheral blood. The receptors originated from a human donor with COVID-19, enrolled during active disease. The donor label of this sample is uncertain.

The chain links TRBV3-1 (or the pseudogene TRBV3-2) to TRBJ1-1, with TRBD1 identical over 7 bases. V lost 1 base, J lost 5 bases, and 7 bases stayed unmatched. The CDR3 has 15 amino acids. Looked up from germline, CDR1 is LGHDT and CDR2 is YNNKEL (reference sequence). CDR3 amino acids: CASSQAGTAGTEAFF. The CDR3 DNA reads as TGTGCCAGCAGCCAAGCCGGGACAGCGGGTACTGAAGCTTTCTTT.

This clone was seen just once. The chain combines TRBV30 with TRBJ1-1; 12 positions agree with TRBD1. V shed 3 bases, J shed 4 bases, and the junction held 6 bases outside the gene matches. The CDR3 totals 15 residues. Germline V CDR1 and CDR2: GTSNPN, SVGIG (reference sequence). The DNA of the CDR3 is TGTGCCTGGAGAAGGGACAGGGGGCATAGCACTGAAGCTTTCTTT. This codes for CAWRRDRGHSTEAFF. The entire variable domain, with the rest obtained from reference TRBV30 and TRBJ1-1, is as follows: SQTIHQWPATLVQPVGSPLSLECTVEGTSNPNLYWYRQAAGRGLQLLFYSVGIGQISSEVPQNLSASRPQDRQFILSSKKLLLSDSGFYLCAWRRDRGHSTEAFFGQGTRLTVV.

This chain joins TRBV3-1 (or the pseudogene TRBV3-2) and TRBJ2-5; possible D gene TRBD2, 5 bases. Germline CDR1 and CDR2: LGHDT and YNNKEL (reference sequence). CDR3 length: 14 residues. Between the trimmed V and J ends, which lost 3 bases and 4 bases, there was a span of 12 bases. CDR3: CASSHPVGVETQYF. The CDR3 nucleotides read TGTGCCAGCAGCCACCCCGTCGGGGTAGAGACCCAGTACTTC.

This clone was seen only a few times. The chain joins TRBV5-1 to TRBJ2-1; 11 bases agree with TRBD2. The CDR3 contains 15 residues. Germline CDR1 reads SGHRS; CDR2 reads YFSETQ. The V gene end was trimmed by 3 bases and the J gene end by 7 bases; junction bases not matched to a gene: 6. Here the CDR3 reads CASSSLAGVGNEQFF. As DNA, the CDR3 is TGCGCCAGCAGCTCACTAGCGGGAGTGGGAAATGAGCAGTTCTTC. Full variable domain (outside the CDR3, taken from reference TRBV5-1 and TRBJ2-1): KAGVTQTPRYLIKTRGQQVTLSCSPISGHRSVSWYQQTPGQGLQFLFEYFSETQRNKGNFPGRFSGRQFSNSRSEMNVSTLELGDSALYLCASSSLAGVGNEQFFGPGTRLTVL.

J is TRBJ2-7 and V is TRBV3-1 (or the pseudogene TRBV3-2), with D perhaps matching TRBD1 (5 bases). V was clipped by 0 bases and J by 2 bases, with 8 bases between them. CDR3 length: 14 residues. CDR1 LGHDT and CDR2 YNNKEL come from the germline V gene (reference sequence). The CDR3 spells CASSQDWGPYEQYF. CDR3 nucleotide sequence: TGTGCCAGCAGCCAAGACTGGGGCCCCTACGAGCAGTACTTC.

CDR3 in amino acids: CASSRGEAGRSYEQYF. The DNA for the CDR3 is TGCGCCAGCAGCCGTGGGGAAGCGGGTCGCTCCTACGAGCAGTACTTC. The rearrangement uses TRBV5-1 and TRBJ2-7, with D possibly TRBD2 on 6 matching bases. The CDR3 totals 16 residues. V lost 4 bases and J lost 0, with 17 bases in between. Germline V gene sequence: CDR1 SGHRS, CDR2 YFSETQ.